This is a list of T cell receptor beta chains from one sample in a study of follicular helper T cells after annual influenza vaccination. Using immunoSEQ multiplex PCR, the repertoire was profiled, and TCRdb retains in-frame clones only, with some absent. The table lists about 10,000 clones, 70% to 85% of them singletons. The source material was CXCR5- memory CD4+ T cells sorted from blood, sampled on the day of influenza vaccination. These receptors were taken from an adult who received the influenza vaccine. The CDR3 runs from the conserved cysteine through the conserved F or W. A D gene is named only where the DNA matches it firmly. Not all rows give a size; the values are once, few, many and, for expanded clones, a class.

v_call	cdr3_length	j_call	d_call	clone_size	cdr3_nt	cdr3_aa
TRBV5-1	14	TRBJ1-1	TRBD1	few	TGCGCCAGCAGCTTGGACAGGGGAAGCACTGAAGCTTTCTTT	CASSLDRGSTEAFF
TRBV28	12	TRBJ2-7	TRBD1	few	TGTGCCAGCAGCAGACAGGGGAACGAGCAGTACTTC	CASSRQGNEQYF
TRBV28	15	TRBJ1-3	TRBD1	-	TGTGCCAGCAGGGGACAGGCGTACTCTGGAAACACCATATATTTT	CASRGQAYSGNTIYF
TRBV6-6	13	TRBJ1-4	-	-	TGTGCCAGCAGGGGGTCGGGGCGAGAAAAACTGTTTTTT	CASRGSGREKLFF
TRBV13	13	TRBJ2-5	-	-	TGTGCCAGCAGCAGGACAGACCAAGAGACCCAGTACTTC	CASSRTDQETQYF
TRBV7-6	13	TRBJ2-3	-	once	TGTGCCAGCAGCCCGGGGTCTCAGGATACGCAGTATTTT	CASSPGSQDTQYF
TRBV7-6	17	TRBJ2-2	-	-	TGTGCCAGCAGCTTAGTTGCGTGGACAAAGAACACCGGGGAGCTGTTTTTT	CASSLVAWTKNTGELFF
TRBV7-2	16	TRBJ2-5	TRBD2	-	TGTGCCAGCAGCTCCTGGACTAGCGGGAGGGCAGAGACCCAGTACTTC	CASSSWTSGRAETQYF
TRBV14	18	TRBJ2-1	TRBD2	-	TGTGCCAGCAGCCAGTTTTCAGCGGGGGGGAGCTCCTACAATGAGCAGTTCTTC	CASSQFSAGGSSYNEQFF
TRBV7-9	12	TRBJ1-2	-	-	TGTGCCAGCAGCCCGACGATCTATGGCTACACCTTC	CASSPTIYGYTF
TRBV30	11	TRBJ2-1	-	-	TGTGCCTGGAGTGTATATAATGAGCAGTTCTTC	CAWSVYNEQFF
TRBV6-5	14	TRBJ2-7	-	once	TGTGCCAGCAGTTACTCCTGGACTGGGTACGAGCAGTACTTC	CASSYSWTGYEQYF
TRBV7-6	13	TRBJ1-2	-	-	TGTGCCAGCAGCCCAGACGAGCTATATGGCTACACCTTC	CASSPDELYGYTF
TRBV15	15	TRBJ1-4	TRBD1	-	TGTGCCACCAGCAAAGGACAGGTCCAAAATGAAAAACTGTTTTTT	CATSKGQVQNEKLFF
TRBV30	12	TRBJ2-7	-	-	TGTGCCTGGAGCACCGGTTCCTACGAGCAGTACTTC	CAWSTGSYEQYF
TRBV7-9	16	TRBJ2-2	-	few	TGTGCCAGCAGCTTAGGGACAGTTAAGGACACCGGGGAGCTGTTTTTT	CASSLGTVKDTGELFF
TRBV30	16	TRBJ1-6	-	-	TGTGCCTGGAGTGTAAGGGCTCAGGGCCCGAATTCACCCCTCCACTTT	CAWSVRAQGPNSPLHF
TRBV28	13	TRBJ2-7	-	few	TGTGCCAGCAAGGTATCGGCGGGATTGGAGCAGTACTTC	CASKVSAGLEQYF
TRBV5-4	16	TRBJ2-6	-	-	TGTGCCAGCAGCAAGTACTTCAGCTCTGGGGCCAACGTCCTGACTTTC	CASSKYFSSGANVLTF
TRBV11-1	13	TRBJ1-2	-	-	TGTGCCAGCAGTACTCCACCTAACTATGGCTACACCTTC	CASSTPPNYGYTF
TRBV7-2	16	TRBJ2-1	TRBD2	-	TGTGCCAGCAGCTTAGCACGCGGGGGGGCAGGCAATGAGCAGTTCTTC	CASSLARGGAGNEQFF
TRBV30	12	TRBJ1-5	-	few	TGTGCCTGGAGTTCTCGGGATCAGCCCCAGCATTTT	CAWSSRDQPQHF
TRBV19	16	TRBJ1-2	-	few	TGTGCCAGTAGTGCCCTCAGGGAAGCAACTAACTATGGCTACACCTTC	CASSALREATNYGYTF
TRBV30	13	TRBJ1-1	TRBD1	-	TGTGCCTGGAGCGACAGGGGCATCACTGAAGCTTTCTTT	CAWSDRGITEAFF
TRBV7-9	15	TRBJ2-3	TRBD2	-	TGTGCCAGCAGCCCCCGGCTAGCGGTCACAGATACGCAGTATTTT	CASSPRLAVTDTQYF
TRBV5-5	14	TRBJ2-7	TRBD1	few	TGTGCCAGCAGCTCTACGACAGGGACCTACGAGCAGTACTTC	CASSSTTGTYEQYF
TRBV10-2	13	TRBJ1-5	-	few	TGCGCCAGCAGTGAGTCGAGCGGACAGCCCCAGCATTTT	CASSESSGQPQHF
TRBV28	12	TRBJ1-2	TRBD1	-	TGTGCCAGCAGTTTAGGCTCAGGGGGTTACACCTTC	CASSLGSGGYTF
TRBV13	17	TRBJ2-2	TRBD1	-	TGTGCCAGCAGCTCGCTAGGGGGACAGACGAACACCGGGGAGCTGTTTTTT	CASSSLGGQTNTGELFF
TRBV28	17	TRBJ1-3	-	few	TGTGCCAGCAGTTTGGGGAGAGCCTCTGCCTCTGGAAACACCATATATTTT	CASSLGRASASGNTIYF
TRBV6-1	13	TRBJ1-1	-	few	TGTGCCAGCAGTGAAGCGTCGCTGGGAAAAGCTTTCTTT	CASSEASLGKAFF
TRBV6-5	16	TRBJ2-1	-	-	TGTGCCAGCAGTTACGGCGGGGGCCGTTCCTACAATGAGCAGTTCTTC	CASSYGGGRSYNEQFF
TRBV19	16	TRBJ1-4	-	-	TGTGCCAGTAGTTCCAGGGCGGGGCGTACGAATGAAAAACTGTTTTTT	CASSSRAGRTNEKLFF
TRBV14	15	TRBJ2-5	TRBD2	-	TGTGCCAGCAGCCACGGACTAGCGGGAGTTGAGACCCAGTACTTC	CASSHGLAGVETQYF
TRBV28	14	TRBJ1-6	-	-	TGTGCCAGCACCAAAGAAATATATAATTCACCCCTCCACTTT	CASTKEIYNSPLHF
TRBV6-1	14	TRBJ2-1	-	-	TGTGCCAGCAGTATAAAGGGAGGGGGCGGTGAGCAGTTCTTC	CASSIKGGGGEQFF
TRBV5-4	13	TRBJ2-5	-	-	TGTGCCAGCAGCTCTGGTCCCCAAGAGACCCAGTACTTC	CASSSGPQETQYF
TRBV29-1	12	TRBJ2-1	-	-	TGCAGCGTTGAAGATGGACGCAATGAGCAGTTCTTC	CSVEDGRNEQFF
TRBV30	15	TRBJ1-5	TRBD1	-	TGTGCCTGGGGGACAGGGGAAATTCGCGATCAGCCCCAGCATTTT	CAWGTGEIRDQPQHF
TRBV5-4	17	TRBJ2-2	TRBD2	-	TGTGCCAGCAGCTCCCGACTAGCGGGAGTTGACACCGGGGAGCTGTTTTTT	CASSSRLAGVDTGELFF
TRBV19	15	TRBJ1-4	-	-	TGTGCCAGTAGTAATGGAGACCCATCCCTCGAAAAACTGTTTTTT	CASSNGDPSLEKLFF
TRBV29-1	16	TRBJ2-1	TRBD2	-	TGCAGCGTTGAAGAACGGGGACTAGCGGGAGGTAATGAGCAGTTCTTC	CSVEERGLAGGNEQFF
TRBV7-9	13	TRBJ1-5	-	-	TGTGCCAGCAGCTTCAAGGGGGACCAGCCCCAGCATTTT	CASSFKGDQPQHF
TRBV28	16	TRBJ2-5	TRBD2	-	TGTGCCAGCAGTTTAGGCACTAGCGGGCTCCAAGAGACCCAGTACTTC	CASSLGTSGLQETQYF
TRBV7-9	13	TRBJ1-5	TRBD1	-	TGTGCCAGCAGCTTGGGACAGCATCAGCCCCAGCATTTT	CASSLGQHQPQHF
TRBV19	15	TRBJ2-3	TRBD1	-	TGTGCCAGTAGTATTGGGACAGGGGGCCGCGATACGCAGTATTTT	CASSIGTGGRDTQYF
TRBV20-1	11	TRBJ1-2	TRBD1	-	TGCAGTGCCCCTACAGGGGCTGGCTACACCTTC	CSAPTGAGYTF
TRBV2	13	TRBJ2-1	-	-	TGTGCCAGCAGTAGGAACAGGGATAATGAGCAGTTCTTC	CASSRNRDNEQFF
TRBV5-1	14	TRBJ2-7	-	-	TGCGCCAGCAGCCCAGGTGGAGGAACCTACGAGCAGTACTTC	CASSPGGGTYEQYF
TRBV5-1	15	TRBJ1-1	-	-	TGCGCCAGCAGCTTGGCCGTACAGCCGAACACTGAAGCTTTCTTT	CASSLAVQPNTEAFF
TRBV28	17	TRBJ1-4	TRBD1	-	TGTGCCAGCAGTCTCCCCGGACAGGGCACAACTAATGAAAAACTGTTTTTT	CASSLPGQGTTNEKLFF
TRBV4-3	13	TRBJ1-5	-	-	TGCGCCAGCAGCCAGGGTCTCCAATCAGCCCAGCATTTT	CASSQGLQSAQHF
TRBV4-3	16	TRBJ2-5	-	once	TGCGCCAGCAGCCAAGGATTAGCAGTGTACCAAGAGACCCAGTACTTC	CASSQGLAVYQETQYF
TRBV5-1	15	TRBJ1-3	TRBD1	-	TGCGCCAGCAGCTCGACAGGGTACTCTGGAAACACCATATATTTT	CASSSTGYSGNTIYF
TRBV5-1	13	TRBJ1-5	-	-	TGCGCCAGCAGCTTGGGGGAGAATCAGCCCCAGCATTTT	CASSLGENQPQHF
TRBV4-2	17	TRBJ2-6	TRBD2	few	TGTGCCAGCAGCCCGACTAGCGGGAGTGGTGGGGCCAACGTCCTGACTTTC	CASSPTSGSGGANVLTF
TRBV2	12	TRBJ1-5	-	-	TGTGCCAGCAGGGAGGGGAATCAGCCCCAGCATTTT	CASREGNQPQHF
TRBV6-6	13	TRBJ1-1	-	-	TGTGCCAGCAGTTATTATCTGAACACTGAAGCTTTCTTT	CASSYYLNTEAFF
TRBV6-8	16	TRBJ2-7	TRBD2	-	TGTGCCAGCAGCCTAGCGGGGAACTTATTACCCTACGAGCAGTACTTC	CASSLAGNLLPYEQYF